Presented here are 32 T cell receptor beta chains from one specimen sequenced in a study of cytomegalovirus exposure and HLA in healthy donors (dated by TCRdb to about 2017). The method behind the library was the immunoSEQ multiplex PCR assay. For the multiplex PCR, a mixture combining 60 forward primers for TCR Vbeta segments and 13 reverse primers for TCR Jbeta segments was used. The immuneACCESS repertoire file appears here via TCRdb, limited to in-frame rearrangements. These files lack a portion of the clones; in checked studies, under half of the deficit traces to unresolved V genes, and the cause of the others is not known. This sample comprises 170,000 or so clones, more than 60% of them detected only once. Clones ranked in the top ten supply about 1.3% of the sample. Source material: PBMCs. These receptors originate from a woman between 25 and 40 years old in good health and CMV-seronegative.

The V gene is TRBV7-2, the J gene TRBJ1-4; a weak D match, TRBD1 (5 bases). Deletions cut 5 bases from V and 11 bases from J, with 15 bases between. Germline CDR1 SGHTA, CDR2 FQGNSA. This CDR3 has 13 residues. DNA for the CDR3: TGTGCCAGCAGCCAAGAACCCGGGGGGAAACTGTTTTTT. It yields the protein CASSQEPGGKLFF.

The V call is TRBV28, the J call TRBJ2-2; no definite D call. V lost 2 bases and J 5 bases, leaving 12 bases between the germline ends. CDR3 length: 15 residues. Germline V lookup: CDR1 MDHEN, CDR2 SYDVKM. As DNA, the CDR3 is TGTGCCAGCAGTTTAGATCACTACCATACCGGGGAGCTGTTTTTT. It specifies CASSLDHYHTGELFF.

The chain has TRBV19 and TRBJ2-7; 8 bases fit TRBD1. The V segment lost 3 bases and the J segment 5 bases; nucleotides outside the gene matches: 9. The CDR3 runs to 15 residues. Germline values: CDR1 LNHDA, CDR2 SQIVND (reference sequence). CDR3 loop: CASSIRTGWAHEQYF. CDR3 bases: TGTGCCAGTAGTATCCGGACAGGGTGGGCCCACGAGCAGTACTTC.

The V gene is TRBV4-1, the J gene TRBJ2-7, with D possibly matching TRBD1 (5 bases). CDR1 is MGHRA, CDR2 YSYEKL, per germline. The CDR3 is made up of 15 amino acids. Trimming took off 1 base at V and 0 bases at J, with 10 bases between the two ends. Here the CDR3 DNA reads TGCGCCAGCAGCCAAGTCGACAGAACCTCCTACGAGCAGTACTTC. Translation: CASSQVDRTSYEQYF.

The genes are TRBV29-1 and TRBJ2-7, with 7 positions matching TRBD2. Germline V CDR1 and CDR2: SQVTM, ANQGSEA. The CDR3 totals 15 residues. V gave up 2 bases and J gave up 6 bases; unmatched junction bases: 13. CDR3 DNA sequence: TGCAGCGTTGAACTAGCGGTTTCTCGGGGCTCCGAGCAGTACTTC. It specifies CSVELAVSRGSEQYF.

V is TRBV7-9 and J is TRBJ1-2; TRBD1 matches 7 bases. The CDR3 extends over 15 amino acids. Germline loops: CDR1 SEHNR, CDR2 FQNEAQ (reference sequence). V was pared by 5 bases and J by 5 bases, with 11 bases of the junction left unmatched. In nucleotides, the CDR3 is TGTGCCAGCAGCCGGGACAGCGATCCCTCATATGGCTACACCTTC. It codes for CASSRDSDPSYGYTF.

The genes are TRBV5-1 and TRBJ1-5, with unresolved D. Germline-derived CDR1 and CDR2 are SGHRS and YFSETQ. The CDR3 sequence is 15 residues long. V was cut by 5 bases and J by 0 bases, with 12 bases left in between. The CDR3, as DNA: TGCGCCAGCAGATCCACATCGAATAGCAATCAGCCCCAGCATTTT. This encodes CASRSTSNSNQPQHF.

The chain joins TRBV27 to TRBJ2-3; D is perhaps TRBD2 (6 bases). The CDR3 totals 14 residues. CDR1 MNHEY and CDR2 SMNVEV come from the germline V gene (reference sequence). V was shortened by 6 bases and J by 3 bases, with 13 bases between the two germline ends. The CDR3 protein is CASRTGTFTDTQYF. In DNA, the CDR3 is TGTGCCAGCAGAACCGGGACTTTTACAGATACGCAGTATTTT.

The V call is TRBV2, the J call TRBJ2-5, with 8 bases lining up with TRBD1. The CDR3 contains 15 residues. The germline CDR1 and CDR2 sequences are SNHLY and FYNNEI. Unmatched junction bases numbered 9, after V lost 7 bases and J lost 2 bases. The CDR3: CASTPFGQGQETQYF. As DNA, the CDR3 is TGTGCCAGCACCCCCTTCGGACAGGGACAAGAGACCCAGTACTTC. The complete variable domain, with remaining parts taken from reference TRBV2 and TRBJ2-5, reads EPEVTQTPSHQVTQMGQEVILRCVPISNHLYFYWYRQILGQKVEFLVSFYNNEISEKSEIFDDQFSVERPDGSNFTLKIRSTKLEDSAMYFCASTPFGQGQETQYFGPGTRLLVL.

The CDR3 bases are TGTGCCAGCAGCTTGGGACAGAGCAATCAGCCCCAGCATTTT. Its translation: CASSLGQSNQPQHF. The V gene is TRBV5-6, the J gene TRBJ1-5; TRBD1 is a possible D gene (5 bases). CDR1 and CDR2 from the germline V gene are SGHDT and YYEEEE. This CDR3 has 14 residues. With 0 bases removed from V and 1 base from J, the gap between germline ends came to 5 bases.

The genes are TRBV5-6 and TRBJ2-4; 14 bases fit TRBD2. Germline V CDR1 and CDR2: SGHDT, YYEEEE. The ends lost 4 bases at V and 6 bases at J; junction bases unmatched: 3. The CDR3 totals 15 residues. The CDR3 DNA follows: TGTGCCAGCAGCCCCGGACTAGCGGGGGGAAACATTCAGTACTTC. It specifies CASSPGLAGGNIQYF.

The chain recombines TRBV5-1 with TRBJ1-1; D might be TRBD1 (5 bases). Germline V gene sequence: CDR1 SGHRS, CDR2 YFSETQ. The ends were cut back, 4 bases at V and 1 base at J, with 20 bases in the middle. There are 17 residues in the CDR3. Written as DNA, the CDR3 is TGCGCCAGCAGCCCCCAACGGGGGATCCCTAAGAACACTGAAGCTTTCTTT. It translates to CASSPQRGIPKNTEAFF.

The chain is built from TRBV27 and TRBJ1-6; 8 nucleotides agree with TRBD1. CDR3 size: 15 residues. Germline CDR1 is MNHEY and CDR2 is SMNVEV (reference sequence). After removal of 2 bases from V and 9 bases from J, the junction contained 6 bases not matched to a gene. The CDR3 DNA follows: TGTGCCAGCAGTTTAAAAGCACAGGGGGTTTCACCCCTCCACTTT. Its translation is CASSLKAQGVSPLHF.

Only one count was recorded for this clone. At one end, the junction sequence differs from germline, possibly due to a read error. This sequence joins TRBV5-1 and TRBJ2-6; tentative D call: TRBD1 (5 bases). Germline V gene sequence: CDR1 SGHRS, CDR2 YFSETQ. This CDR3 has 16 amino acids. CDR3 bases: TGCGCCAGCAGCTTAGACACCACCTCTGGGGCCAACGGCCTGACTTTC. This sequence encodes CASSLDTTSGANGLTF.

The chain recombines TRBV7-2 with TRBJ1-5; D is ambiguous. V was cut by 5 bases and J by 6 bases, with 17 bases left in between. This CDR3 spans 15 amino acids. The V gene's germline CDR1 is SGHTA and CDR2 FQGNSA. CDR3 bases: TGTGCCAGCAGCCTCGACTCGGGAGGCGGTCAGCCCCAGCATTTT. Its protein product is CASSLDSGGGQPQHF.

This chain uses TRBV6-1 with TRBJ2-3; 8 positions agree with TRBD2. With 4 bases clipped from V and 6 bases from J, the junction kept 12 bases outside the gene matches. The CDR3 is 16 residues long. Per germline, CDR1 MNHNS and CDR2 SASEGT. The CDR3 nucleotides are TGTGCCAGCAGTGCCCAACTAGCGGAGTTCGTTGATACGCAGTATTTT. It encodes CASSAQLAEFVDTQYF.

This chain links TRBV6-1 with TRBJ1-4, with a tentative D call TRBD1 (5 bases). The CDR3 spans 14 residues. Trimming removed 6 bases from V and 7 bases from J, with 15 bases in between. Germline V CDR1 and CDR2: MNHNS, SASEGT. CDR3 bases: TGTGCCAGCAGCCCCGGGGGTCTTGGTGAAAAACTGTTTTTT. Protein: CASSPGGLGEKLFF.

V gene TRBV7-9 combines with J gene TRBJ1-2; possibly TRBD1 for D (6 bases). The CDR3 is 13 amino acids. CDR1 and CDR2 (germline): SEHNR, FQNEAQ (reference sequence). The V and J ends lost 5 bases and 6 bases respectively, with 13 bases between them. In nucleotides, the CDR3 is TGTGCCAGCAGCCTTGAGGGGGGGGATGGCTACACCTTC. Protein: CASSLEGGDGYTF.

This chain uses TRBV5-4 with TRBJ2-3; 14 bases map to TRBD2. With V trimmed by 2 bases and J by 4 bases, 9 bases remained unmatched. The CDR3 totals 18 residues. Germline CDR1 is SGHNT and CDR2 is YYREEE (reference sequence). CDR3 residues: CASSLGLAGGIHPDTQYF. The CDR3 bases are TGTGCCAGCAGCTTAGGACTAGCGGGGGGAATACATCCAGATACGCAGTATTTT.

Note on this clone: A junction end diverges from the germline sequence, so it may reflect a read error. The chain joins TRBV7-9 to TRBJ1-5; D gene ambiguous. The germline CDR1 and CDR2 sequences are SEHNR and FQNEAQ (reference sequence). The length of the CDR3 is 15 residues. DNA of the CDR3: TGTTCCAGCAGCTTAGATGGCCGTAGCAATCAGCCCCAGCATTTT. It translates to CSSSLDGRSNQPQHF.

The chain couples TRBV5-1 to TRBJ2-6, with 7 bases that match TRBD1. The CDR3 spans 19 residues. Germline values: CDR1 SGHRS, CDR2 YFSETQ. J lost 0 bases, V lost 0 bases, and 9 bases had no gene match. This CDR3 is CASSLAGRGTLSGANVLTF. CDR3 sequence (DNA): TGCGCCAGCAGCTTGGCCGGCAGGGGGACCCTCTCTGGGGCCAACGTCCTGACTTTC.

The chain employs TRBV7-2 and TRBJ1-6; tentative D call: TRBD1 (6 bases). Germline CDR1 SGHTA, CDR2 FQGNSA. CDR3 length equals 16 residues. The ends were cut back, 2 bases at V and 5 bases at J, with 13 bases in the middle. As DNA, the CDR3 is TGTGCCAGCAGCTTAACACGGGACATTGATAATTCACCCCTCCACTTT. Protein: CASSLTRDIDNSPLHF.

J is TRBJ1-2 and V is TRBV18; 7 bases are a match to TRBD1. This CDR3 spans 15 amino acids. Trimming took 3 bases from V and 7 from J; bases not matched to a gene: 11. CDR1 is KGHSH and CDR2 is LQKENI in the germline V gene. This CDR3 reads CASSPSDRIAAGYTF. CDR3 nucleotides: TGTGCCAGCTCACCCTCGGACAGGATAGCCGCTGGCTACACCTTC.

The rearrangement uses TRBV6-1 and TRBJ2-1; 8 nucleotides agree with TRBD1. The V and J ends lost 3 bases and 9 bases, in that order; junction bases with no gene match: 10. This CDR3 spans 15 amino acids. Germline V gene sequence: CDR1 MNHNS, CDR2 SASEGT. This chain's CDR3 is CASSEPPDRGTEQFF. The CDR3 DNA reads TGTGCCAGCAGTGAGCCCCCCGACAGGGGCACTGAGCAGTTCTTC.

The rearrangement uses TRBV7-3 and TRBJ2-7; TRBD2 is a possible D gene (6 bases). CDR1 and CDR2 (germline): SGHTA, FQGTGA. The CDR3 covers 13 residues. V lost 2 bases and J lost 7, with 12 bases in between. The DNA of the CDR3 is TGTGCCAGCAGCTTATCGGTGGGAGGTGAGCAGTACTTC. It yields the protein CASSLSVGGEQYF. Combining the CDR3 with reference TRBV7-3 and TRBJ2-7 gives the whole variable domain GAGVSQTPSNKVTEKGKYVELRCDPISGHTALYWYRQSLGQGPEFLIYFQGTGAADDSGLPNDRFFAVRPEGSVSTLKIQRTERGDSAVYLCASSLSVGGEQYFGPGTRLTVT.

The chain joins TRBV29-1 to TRBJ1-3; D gene uncertain. The length of the CDR3 is 13 residues. Trimming stripped 4 bases from V and 0 bases from J, with 7 bases between. Germline V gives CDR1 SQVTM, CDR2 ANQGSEA. CDR3 sequence (DNA): TGCAGCGTTGGACTGAGCTCTGGAAACACCATATATTTT. It codes for CSVGLSSGNTIYF.

The chain uses TRBV18 and TRBJ1-4; D is ambiguous. Between the trimmed V and J ends, which lost 4 bases and 7 bases, there was a span of 10 bases. Germline loops: CDR1 KGHSH, CDR2 LQKENI. This CDR3 region has 13 residues. The CDR3 region is CASSQIHGEKLFF. CDR3 DNA: TGTGCCAGCTCACAGATACATGGTGAAAAACTGTTTTTT.

This clone was observed a few times. The chain is built from TRBV7-8 and TRBJ2-5; 9 positions match TRBD2. Germline V gene data show CDR1 as SGHVS and CDR2 as FQNEAQ. V was clipped by 3 bases and J by 1 base; unmatched bases: 6. The CDR3 consists of 16 residues. The CDR3 sequence: CASSFAGLAIQETQYF. The CDR3 DNA reads TGTGCCAGCAGCTTCGCGGGACTAGCAATCCAAGAGACCCAGTACTTC.

The chain employs TRBV19 and TRBJ1-4, with TRBD1 matching over 7 bases. This CDR3 region has 13 residues. Per the germline V gene, CDR1 is LNHDA and CDR2 is SQIVND (reference sequence). V gave up 6 bases and J gave up 8 bases; unmatched junction bases: 6. The CDR3 protein is CASRRGLGEKLFF. CDR3 nucleotides: TGTGCCAGTAGGAGGGGGCTGGGAGAAAAACTGTTTTTT.

V is TRBV6-1 and J is TRBJ2-3; 7 nucleotides line up with TRBD2. The CDR3 covers 14 residues. Germline loops: CDR1 MNHNS, CDR2 SASEGT. Germline trimming cut 6 bases from V and 3 bases from J; bases unmatched to any gene: 6. Here the CDR3 reads CASRTPGGTDTQYF. Here the CDR3 DNA reads TGTGCCAGCAGGACCCCCGGGGGGACAGATACGCAGTATTTT.

This chain links TRBV5-4 with TRBJ1-2, with a weak D call TRBD1 (6 bases). Germline V gene data show CDR1 as SGHNT and CDR2 as YYREEE (reference sequence). CDR3 length equals 12 residues. V gave up 4 bases and J gave up 4 bases, with 8 bases separating them. The CDR3 loop is CASSTDSYGYTF. The CDR3 bases are TGTGCCAGCAGCACGGACAGCTATGGCTACACCTTC.

The CDR3 loop is CATSRAQGNEQYF. CDR3 sequence (DNA): TGTGCCACCAGCCGAGCCCAGGGAAACGAGCAGTACTTC. The gene calls are TRBV15 and TRBJ2-7; the D gene is possibly TRBD1 (5 bases). Germline lookup yields CDR1 LNHNV and CDR2 YYDKDF (reference sequence). V lost 5 bases, J lost 5 bases, and 13 bases lay in between. The CDR3 contains 13 residues.